The rows below give T cell receptor beta chains drawn from one sample of a study of blood T cell repertoires in COVID-19. Produced via immunoSEQ multiplex PCR; TCRdb's table is partial and in-frame only. The data contain some 150,000 clones, under 90% of them singletons. Sequencing was done on a sample of peripheral blood. The receptors stem from a woman aged 70-85 years with COVID-19, enrolled during active disease. CDR3s include the opening cysteine and the closing phenylalanine or tryptophan. D genes are given only for firm matches. Where a row states a size, it is once, few, many or the class of an expanded clone; other rows omit it.

>.|.|TRBJ2-1|TRBV18
TGTGCCAGCTCACTTGACACAAATGAGCAGTTCTTC
CASSLDTNEQFF
>TRBD2|.|TRBJ2-3|TRBV28
TGTGCCAGCAGCCTCGCCGGGACTAGCGAGTATTTT
CASSLAGTSEYF
>TRBD2|.|TRBJ2-3|TRBV6-1
TGTGCCAGCAGTGGTAGGCTAGCGGGGTACACAGATACGCAGTATTTT
CASSGRLAGYTDTQYF
>TRBD2|.|TRBJ2-3|TRBV9
TGTGCCAGCAGCGCCAGCGGGGGGGCCTCAGATACGCAGTATTTT
CASSASGGASDTQYF
>.|.|TRBJ1-2|TRBV5-5
TGTGCCAGCAGCCCCGAGGACAGACAGACTTATGGCTACACCTTC
CASSPEDRQTYGYTF
>TRBD1|.|TRBJ1-5|TRBV30
TGTGCCTGGACCGGACAGGCAGGACAGCCCCAGCATTTT
CAWTGQAGQPQHF
>.|few|TRBJ1-2|TRBV2
TGTGCCAGCAGTGGTCAGTTCTATGGCTACACCTTC
CASSGQFYGYTF
>.|.|TRBJ1-1|TRBV12-3/TRBV12-4
TGTGCCAGCAGAGGGGGCACTGAAGCTTTCTTT
CASRGGTEAFF
>TRBD1|few|TRBJ1-4|TRBV19
TGTGCCAGTGAAAAGATCGGGACAGGGAATGAAAAACTGTTTTTT
CASEKIGTGNEKLFF
>.|.|TRBJ2-5|TRBV6-4
TGTGCCAGCAGTTTATCGGGAGCGAAGGGAGAGACCCAGTACTTC
CASSLSGAKGETQYF
>.|.|TRBJ1-1|TRBV5-1
TGCGCCAGCAGCTTGGGGTCCCGGAGGCACACTGAAGCTTTCTTT
CASSLGSRRHTEAFF
>TRBD1|once|TRBJ2-3|TRBV3-1/TRBV3-2
TGTGCCAGCAGTCGGCCGGGGACAGGGGGCACAGATACGCAGTATTTT
CASSRPGTGGTDTQYF
>.|.|TRBJ2-7|TRBV7-2
TGTGCCAGCAGCTTAGATCCAGGGGTTAACGAGCAGTACTTC
CASSLDPGVNEQYF
>TRBD1|.|TRBJ1-2|TRBV30
TGTGCCTGGACCAGTAGGACAGGGCTTCGCTATGGCTACACCTTC
CAWTSRTGLRYGYTF
>TRBD1|.|TRBJ2-1|TRBV19
TGTGCCAGTAGTGCCGGGACAGGAACCTACAATGAGCAGTTCTTC
CASSAGTGTYNEQFF
>TRBD1|.|TRBJ2-7|TRBV18
TGTGCCAGCTCACCGGACAGGGGAAGCGAGCAGTACTTC
CASSPDRGSEQYF
>.|.|TRBJ1-5|TRBV6-5
TGTGCCAGTGGGCGAAGTAGCAATCAGCCCCAGCATTTT
CASGRSSNQPQHF
>TRBD1|.|TRBJ2-2|TRBV7-9
TGTGCCAGCAGCACCGAGGGACAGGGTTTGATTTTGGGCGGGGAGCTGTTTTTT
CASSTEGQGLILGGELFF
>TRBD1|.|TRBJ2-5|TRBV6-5
TGTGCCAGCAGTTACTCGCCTTGGGACAGCCAAGAGACCCAGTACTTC
CASSYSPWDSQETQYF
>.|.|TRBJ2-3|TRBV7-3
TGTGCCAGCAGCTCGAGGGATACGCAGTATTTT
CASSSRDTQYF
>.|.|TRBJ2-2|TRBV11-2
TGTGCCAGCAGCTTACAAACCCCAACAAGGAGTAACACCGGGGAGCTGTTTTTT
CASSLQTPTRSNTGELFF
>TRBD1|.|TRBJ2-4|TRBV9
TGTGCCAGCAGCGAGGGACAGATAGCCAAAAACATTCAGTACTTC
CASSEGQIAKNIQYF
>TRBD1|.|TRBJ2-3|TRBV3-1/TRBV3-2
TGTGCCAGCAGCCCCGGGACAGGGTGGACAGATACGCAGTATTTT
CASSPGTGWTDTQYF
>TRBD1|once|TRBJ1-5|TRBV28
TGTGCCAGCAGTCCCACACGGGACAGAGGGACGGCCCAGCATTTT
CASSPTRDRGTAQHF
>TRBD1|few|TRBJ1-2|TRBV10-3
TGTGCCATCAGTGACCCCGGGACAGGGGACTATGGCTACACCTTC
CAISDPGTGDYGYTF
>.|.|TRBJ1-3|TRBV28
TGTGCCAGCACCCTAAGGGGGATGTTTGGAAACACCATATATTTT
CASTLRGMFGNTIYF
>.|.|TRBJ1-5|TRBV6-5
TGTGCCAGCACGGGATCTAGCAATCAGCCCCAGCATTTT
CASTGSSNQPQHF
>TRBD1|.|TRBJ1-2|TRBV28
TGTGCCACTGGGACAGGGGGCGCCCTTGACTATGGCTACACCTTC
CATGTGGALDYGYTF